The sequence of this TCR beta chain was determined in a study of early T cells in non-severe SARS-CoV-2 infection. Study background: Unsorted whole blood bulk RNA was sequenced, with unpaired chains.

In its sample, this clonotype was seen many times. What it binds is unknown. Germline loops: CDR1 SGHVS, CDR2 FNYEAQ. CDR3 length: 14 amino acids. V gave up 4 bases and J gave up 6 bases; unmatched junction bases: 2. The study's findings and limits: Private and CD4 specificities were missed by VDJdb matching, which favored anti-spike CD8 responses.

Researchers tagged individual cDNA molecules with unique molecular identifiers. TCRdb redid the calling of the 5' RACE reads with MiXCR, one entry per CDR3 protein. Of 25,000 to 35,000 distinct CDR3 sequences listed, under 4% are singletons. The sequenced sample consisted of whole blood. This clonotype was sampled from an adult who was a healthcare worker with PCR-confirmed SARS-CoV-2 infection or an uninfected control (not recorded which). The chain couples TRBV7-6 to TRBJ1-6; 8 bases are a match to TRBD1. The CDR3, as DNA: TGTGCCAGCAGCTCAACAGGGGGTAATTCACCCCTCCACTTT. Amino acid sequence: CASSSTGGNSPLHF.